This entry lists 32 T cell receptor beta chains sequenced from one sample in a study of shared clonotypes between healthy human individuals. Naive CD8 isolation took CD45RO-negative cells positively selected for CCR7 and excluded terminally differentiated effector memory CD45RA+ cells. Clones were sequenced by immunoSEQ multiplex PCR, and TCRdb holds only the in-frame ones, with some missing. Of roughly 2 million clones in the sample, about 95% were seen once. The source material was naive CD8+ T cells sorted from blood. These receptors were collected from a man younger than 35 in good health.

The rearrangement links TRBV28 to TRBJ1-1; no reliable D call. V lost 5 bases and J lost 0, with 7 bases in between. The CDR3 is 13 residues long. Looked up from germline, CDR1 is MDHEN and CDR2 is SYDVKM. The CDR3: CASSLRLNTEAFF. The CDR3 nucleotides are TGTGCCAGCAGTCTAAGGTTGAACACTGAAGCTTTCTTT. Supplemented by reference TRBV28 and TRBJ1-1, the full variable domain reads DVKVTQSSRYLVKRTGEKVFLECVQDMDHENMFWYRQDPGLGLRLIYFSYDVKMKEKGDIPEGYSVSREKKERFSLILESASTNQTSMYLCASSLRLNTEAFFGQGTRLTVV.

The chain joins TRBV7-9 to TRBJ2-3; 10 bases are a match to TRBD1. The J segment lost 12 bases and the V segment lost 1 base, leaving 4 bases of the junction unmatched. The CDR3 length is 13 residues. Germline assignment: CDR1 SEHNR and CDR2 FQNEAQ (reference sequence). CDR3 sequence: CASSLVRDRGQYF. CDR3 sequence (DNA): TGTGCCAGCAGCTTAGTGAGGGACAGGGGCCAGTATTTT.

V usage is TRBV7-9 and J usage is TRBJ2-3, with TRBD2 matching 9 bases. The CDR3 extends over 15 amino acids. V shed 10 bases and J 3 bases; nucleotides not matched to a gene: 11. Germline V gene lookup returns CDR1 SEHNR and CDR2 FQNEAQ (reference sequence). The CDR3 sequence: CATFVAGAGTDTQYF. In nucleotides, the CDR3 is TGTGCCACGTTTGTAGCGGGGGCTGGGACAGATACGCAGTATTTT.

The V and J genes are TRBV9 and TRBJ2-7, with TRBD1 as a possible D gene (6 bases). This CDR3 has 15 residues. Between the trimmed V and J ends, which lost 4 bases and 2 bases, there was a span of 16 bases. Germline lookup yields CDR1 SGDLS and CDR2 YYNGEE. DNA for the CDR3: TGTGCCAGCAGCCCGACAGAGGGGGTCGCCTACGAGCAGTACTTC. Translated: CASSPTEGVAYEQYF.

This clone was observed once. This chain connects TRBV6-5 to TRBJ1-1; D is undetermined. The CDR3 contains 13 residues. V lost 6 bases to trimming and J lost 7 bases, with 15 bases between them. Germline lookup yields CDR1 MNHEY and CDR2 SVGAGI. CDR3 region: CASRARTTSEAFF. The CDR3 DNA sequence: TGTGCCAGCAGGGCCCGGACTACCAGTGAAGCTTTCTTT.

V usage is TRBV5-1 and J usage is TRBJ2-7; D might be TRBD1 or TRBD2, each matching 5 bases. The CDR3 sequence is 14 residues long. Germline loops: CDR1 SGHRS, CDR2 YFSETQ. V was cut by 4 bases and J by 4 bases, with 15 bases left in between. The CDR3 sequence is CASSLRDLGYEQYF. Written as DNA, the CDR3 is TGCGCCAGCAGCCTTCGGGACCTCGGGTACGAGCAGTACTTC. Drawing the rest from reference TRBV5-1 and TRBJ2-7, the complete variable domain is KAGVTQTPRYLIKTRGQQVTLSCSPISGHRSVSWYQQTPGQGLQFLFEYFSETQRNKGNFPGRFSGRQFSNSRSEMNVSTLELGDSALYLCASSLRDLGYEQYFGPGTRLTVT.

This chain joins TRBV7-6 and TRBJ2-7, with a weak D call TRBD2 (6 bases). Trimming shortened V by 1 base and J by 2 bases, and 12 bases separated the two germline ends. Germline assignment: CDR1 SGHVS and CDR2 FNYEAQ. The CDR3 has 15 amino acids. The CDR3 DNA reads TGTGCCAGCAGCTTAGTGTACGGGAGCACCTACGAGCAGTACTTC. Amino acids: CASSLVYGSTYEQYF. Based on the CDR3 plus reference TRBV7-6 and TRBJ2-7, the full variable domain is GAGVSQSPRYKVTKRGQDVALRCDPISGHVSLYWYRQALGQGPEFLTYFNYEAQQDKSGLPNDRFSAERPEGSISTLTIQRTEQRDSAMYRCASSLVYGSTYEQYFGPGTRLTVT.

The CDR3 here is CASSLGTSGRLDNEQFF. The CDR3 nucleotides are TGTGCCAGCAGCCTCGGGACTAGCGGGCGTTTGGACAATGAGCAGTTCTTC. V usage is TRBV7-2 and J usage is TRBJ2-1, with 12 bases lining up with TRBD2. CDR1 is SGHTA and CDR2 is FQGNSA in the germline V gene. This CDR3 is 17 amino acids long. V lost 5 bases and J lost 5; bases outside the gene matches: 10.

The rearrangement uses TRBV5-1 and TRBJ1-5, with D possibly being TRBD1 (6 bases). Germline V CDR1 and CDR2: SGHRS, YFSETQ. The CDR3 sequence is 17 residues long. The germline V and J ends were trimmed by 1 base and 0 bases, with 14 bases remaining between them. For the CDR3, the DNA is TGCGCCAGCAGCTTGCTGTCGGACAGTCATAGCAATCAGCCCCAGCATTTT. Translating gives CASSLLSDSHSNQPQHF.

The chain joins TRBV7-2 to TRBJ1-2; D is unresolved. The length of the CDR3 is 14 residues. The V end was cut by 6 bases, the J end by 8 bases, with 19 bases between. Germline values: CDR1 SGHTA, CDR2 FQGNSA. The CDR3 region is CASSYPPKDGGYTF. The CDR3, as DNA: TGTGCCAGCAGTTATCCGCCTAAGGACGGAGGCTACACCTTC. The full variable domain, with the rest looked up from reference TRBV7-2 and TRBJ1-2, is GAGVSQSPSNKVTEKGKDVELRCDPISGHTALYWYRQSLGQGLEFLIYFQGNSAPDKSGLPSDRFSAERTGGSVSTLTIQRTQQEDSAVYLCASSYPPKDGGYTFGSGTRLTVV.

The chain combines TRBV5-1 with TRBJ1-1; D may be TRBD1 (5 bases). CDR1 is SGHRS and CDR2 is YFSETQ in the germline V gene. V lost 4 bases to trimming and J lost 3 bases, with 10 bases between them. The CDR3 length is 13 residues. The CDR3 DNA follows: TGCGCCAGCAGCGTCCAGGGTTACACTGAAGCTTTCTTT. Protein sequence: CASSVQGYTEAFF.

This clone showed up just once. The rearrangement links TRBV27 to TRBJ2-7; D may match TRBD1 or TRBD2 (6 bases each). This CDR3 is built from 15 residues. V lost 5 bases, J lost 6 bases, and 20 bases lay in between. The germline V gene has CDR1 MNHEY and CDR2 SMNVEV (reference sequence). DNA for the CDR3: TGTGCCAGCAGTGGCAGACACAGGGAAGCGGGCGAGCAGTACTTC. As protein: CASSGRHREAGEQYF.

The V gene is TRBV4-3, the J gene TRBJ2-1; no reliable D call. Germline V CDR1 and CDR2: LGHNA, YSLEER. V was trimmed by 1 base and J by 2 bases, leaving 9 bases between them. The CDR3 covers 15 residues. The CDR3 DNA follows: TGCGCCAGCAGCCAAGGTGACTCTGCCTACAATGAGCAGTTCTTC. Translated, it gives CASSQGDSAYNEQFF.

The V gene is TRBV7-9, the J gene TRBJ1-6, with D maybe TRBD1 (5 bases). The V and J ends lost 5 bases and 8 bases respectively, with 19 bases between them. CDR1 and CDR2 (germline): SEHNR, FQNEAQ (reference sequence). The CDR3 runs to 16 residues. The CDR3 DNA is TGTGCCAGCAGCCCGGGGACGGCCCCGGAAGATTCACCCCTCCACTTT. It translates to CASSPGTAPEDSPLHF.

The CDR3 protein is CASSIPIGASYNEQFF. The CDR3, as DNA: TGTGCCAGCAGTATCCCGATTGGGGCTTCCTACAATGAGCAGTTCTTC. The chain joins TRBV28 to TRBJ2-1; D is possibly TRBD1 (5 bases). The CDR3 is made up of 16 amino acids. Germline CDR1 and CDR2: MDHEN and SYDVKM. V was trimmed by 5 bases and J by 1 base, leaving 15 bases between them.

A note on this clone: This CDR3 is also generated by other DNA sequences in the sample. CDR3 coding DNA: TGTGCCAGCAGCTTACTGGGAGATACGCAGTATTTT. It yields the protein CASSLLGDTQYF. This sequence joins TRBV11-2 and TRBJ2-3, with no clear D. The germline V gene encodes CDR1 SGHAT and CDR2 FQNNGV. This CDR3 has 12 amino acids. The V end was cut by 2 bases, the J end by 5 bases, with 5 bases between.

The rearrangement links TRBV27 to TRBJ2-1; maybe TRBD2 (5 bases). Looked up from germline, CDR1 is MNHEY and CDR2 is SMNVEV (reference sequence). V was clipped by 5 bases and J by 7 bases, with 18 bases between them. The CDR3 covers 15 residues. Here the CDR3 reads CASSPQPRAGNEQFF. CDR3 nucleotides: TGTGCCAGCAGTCCCCAACCGAGGGCCGGGAATGAGCAGTTCTTC.

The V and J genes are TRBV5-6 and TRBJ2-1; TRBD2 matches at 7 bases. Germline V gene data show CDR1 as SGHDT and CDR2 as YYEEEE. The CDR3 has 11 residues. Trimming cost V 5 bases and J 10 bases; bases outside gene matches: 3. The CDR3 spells CASSQLAEQFF. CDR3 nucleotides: TGTGCCAGCAGTCAACTAGCGGAGCAGTTCTTC.

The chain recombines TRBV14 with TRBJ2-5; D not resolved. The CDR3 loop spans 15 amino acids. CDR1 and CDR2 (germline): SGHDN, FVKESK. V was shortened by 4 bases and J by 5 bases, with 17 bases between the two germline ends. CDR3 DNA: TGTGCCAGCAGCCCGGAGCCCCCACACCTCGAGACCCAGTACTTC. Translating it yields CASSPEPPHLETQYF.

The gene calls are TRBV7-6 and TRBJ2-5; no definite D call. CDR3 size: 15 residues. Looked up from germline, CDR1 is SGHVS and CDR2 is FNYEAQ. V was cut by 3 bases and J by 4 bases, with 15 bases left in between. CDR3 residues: CASSFDTGSLETQYF. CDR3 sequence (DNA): TGTGCCAGCAGCTTTGATACTGGAAGCTTAGAGACCCAGTACTTC.

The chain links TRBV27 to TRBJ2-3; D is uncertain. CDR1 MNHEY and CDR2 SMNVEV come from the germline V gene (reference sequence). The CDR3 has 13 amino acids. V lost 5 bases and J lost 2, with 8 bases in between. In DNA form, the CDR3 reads TGTGCCAGCAGTCCACAGAACACAGATACGCAGTATTTT. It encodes CASSPQNTDTQYF.

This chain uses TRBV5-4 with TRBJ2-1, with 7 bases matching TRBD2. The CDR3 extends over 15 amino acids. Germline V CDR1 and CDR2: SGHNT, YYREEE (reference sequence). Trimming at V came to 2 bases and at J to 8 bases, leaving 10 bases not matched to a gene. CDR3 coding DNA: TGTGCCAGCAGCTTTTCCAGCGGGGTTAGGGATGAGCAGTTCTTC. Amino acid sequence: CASSFSSGVRDEQFF.

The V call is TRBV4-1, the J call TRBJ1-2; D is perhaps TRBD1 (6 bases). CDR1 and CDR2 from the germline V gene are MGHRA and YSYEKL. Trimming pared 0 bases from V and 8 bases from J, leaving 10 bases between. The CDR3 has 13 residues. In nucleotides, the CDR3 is TGCGCCAGCAGCCAAGATAAGGGGGGAGGCTACACCTTC. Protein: CASSQDKGGGYTF.

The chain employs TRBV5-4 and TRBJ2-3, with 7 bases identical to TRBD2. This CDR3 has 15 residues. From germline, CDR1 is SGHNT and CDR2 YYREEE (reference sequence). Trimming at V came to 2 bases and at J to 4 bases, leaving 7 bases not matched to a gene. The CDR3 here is CASSLLGEGSDTQYF. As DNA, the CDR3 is TGTGCCAGCAGCTTATTGGGGGAGGGGTCAGATACGCAGTATTTT.

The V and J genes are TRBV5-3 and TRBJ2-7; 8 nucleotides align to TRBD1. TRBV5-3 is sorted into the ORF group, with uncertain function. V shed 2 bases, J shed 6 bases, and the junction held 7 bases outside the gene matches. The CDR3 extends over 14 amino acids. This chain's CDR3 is CARSLGQGLCEQYF. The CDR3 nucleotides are TGTGCCAGAAGCTTAGGACAGGGTTTGTGCGAGCAGTACTTC.

CDR3 protein: CASRPKVGNSYEQYF. The CDR3 bases are TGTGCAAGTCGCCCTAAAGTGGGGAACTCCTACGAGCAGTACTTC. The chain links TRBV12-2 to TRBJ2-7. TRBV12-2 counts as a pseudogene. The length of the CDR3 is 15 residues.

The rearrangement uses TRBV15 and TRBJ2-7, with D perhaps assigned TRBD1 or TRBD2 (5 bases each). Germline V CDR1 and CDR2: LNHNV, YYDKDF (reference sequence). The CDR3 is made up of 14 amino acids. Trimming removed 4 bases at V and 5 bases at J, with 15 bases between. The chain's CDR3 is CATSNGTPRDEQYF. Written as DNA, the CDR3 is TGTGCCACCAGCAATGGGACCCCACGGGACGAGCAGTACTTC.

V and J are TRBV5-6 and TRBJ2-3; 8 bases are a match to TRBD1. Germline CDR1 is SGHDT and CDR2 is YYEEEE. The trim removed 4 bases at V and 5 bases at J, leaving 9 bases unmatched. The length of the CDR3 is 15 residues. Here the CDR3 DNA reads TGTGCCAGCAGCGAGGGGACAGGTTCAGGAGATACGCAGTATTTT. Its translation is CASSEGTGSGDTQYF.

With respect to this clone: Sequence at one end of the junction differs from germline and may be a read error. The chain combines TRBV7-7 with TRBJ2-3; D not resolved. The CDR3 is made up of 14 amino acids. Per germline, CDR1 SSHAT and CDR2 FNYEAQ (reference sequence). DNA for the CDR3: TGTGCTAGCAGCTTATTAGAGAAAGCAGATACGCAGTATTTT. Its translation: CASSLLEKADTQYF.

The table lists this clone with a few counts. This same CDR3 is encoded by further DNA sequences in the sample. The CDR3 loop is CASSLTSGSYNEQFF. The CDR3 coding sequence is TGCGCCAGCAGCCTGACTAGCGGGAGCTACAATGAGCAGTTCTTC. V is TRBV4-1 and J is TRBJ2-1, with 12 bases fitting TRBD2. V shed 4 bases and J 3 bases; nucleotides not matched to a gene: 1. This CDR3 region has 15 residues. From germline, CDR1 is MGHRA and CDR2 YSYEKL.

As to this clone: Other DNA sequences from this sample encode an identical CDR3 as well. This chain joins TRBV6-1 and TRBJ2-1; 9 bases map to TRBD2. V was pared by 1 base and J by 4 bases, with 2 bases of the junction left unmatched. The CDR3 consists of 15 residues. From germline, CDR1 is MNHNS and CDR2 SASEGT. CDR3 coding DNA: TGTGCCAGCAGTGAAGGGACTAGCGTTTACAATGAGCAGTTCTTC. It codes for CASSEGTSVYNEQFF.

The CDR3 DNA sequence: TGTGCCAGCAGCTCAGGACAGGGTAAGGACGAGCAGTACTTC. Its protein product is CASSSGQGKDEQYF. The rearrangement uses TRBV7-9 and TRBJ2-7; 8 bases agree with TRBD1. Germline V CDR1 and CDR2: SEHNR, FQNEAQ (reference sequence). The CDR3 covers 14 residues. The ends lost 4 bases at V and 5 bases at J; junction bases unmatched: 7.